What follows describes a single T cell receptor beta chain. This sample is drawn from a study of blood T cell dynamics during melanoma immunotherapy. TCRdb's copy holds only in-frame clones and misses some; the assay was immunoSEQ multiplex PCR. The data show about 4,900 clones, approximately 86% seen once. Germline CDR1 reads MNHNS; CDR2 reads SASEGT. The CDR3 length is 15 residues. V trimming: 4 bases; J trimming: 9 bases; junction bases outside the gene matches: 14. Time point specified: pre-treatment baseline. Patients with prior systemic cancer treatment, concomitant immunosuppressants, or other active malignancies were excluded.

Sequences were derived from blood, sampled from a patient treated with checkpoint blockade. The sequence was collected from a human donor with melanoma. V and J are TRBV6-1 and TRBJ1-2; 7 nucleotides align to TRBD1. CDR3 region: CASSGTGQFSMSYTF. The DNA for the CDR3 is TGTGCCAGCAGTGGGACAGGACAGTTCTCCATGAGCTACACCTTC.